Below, 29 T cell receptor beta chains from the same sample are listed, as sequenced in a study of cytomegalovirus exposure and HLA in healthy donors. 60 Vbeta and 13 Jbeta primers were used in PCR. Clones were read by immunoSEQ multiplex PCR, and TCRdb kept only the in-frame ones, dropping some. Among 100,000 to 150,000 clones listed, 75% to 85% were seen once. The material sequenced was PBMCs. The source is a man over 45 in good health and CMV-seronegative.

V is TRBV29-1 and J is TRBJ1-2; possible D gene TRBD1, 6 bases. V lost 2 bases and J 3 bases, leaving 10 bases between the germline ends. The CDR3 sequence is 13 residues long. The germline V gene has CDR1 SQVTM and CDR2 ANQGSEA. The CDR3 loop is CSVEWGQHYGYTF. DNA for the CDR3: TGCAGCGTTGAATGGGGGCAGCACTATGGCTACACCTTC.

The chain has TRBV5-1 and TRBJ2-3; the match to TRBD2 covers 8 bases. V lost 4 bases to trimming and J lost 3 bases; unmatched junction nucleotides: 10. CDR1 and CDR2 (germline): SGHRS, YFSETQ. This CDR3 spans 16 amino acids. CDR3 residues: CASSPGGGTRTDTQYF. CDR3 in DNA: TGCGCCAGCAGCCCCGGGGGGGGAACAAGAACAGATACGCAGTATTTT.

The chain employs TRBV7-2 and TRBJ1-3; D uncertain. Germline lookup yields CDR1 SGHTA and CDR2 FQGNSA. CDR3 length: 12 residues. Written as DNA, the CDR3 is TGTGGCGCGGGGAGTTCTGGAAACACCATATATTTT. It is translated as CGAGSSGNTIYF. The full variable domain, rest sourced from reference TRBV7-2 and TRBJ1-3, is GAGVSQSPSNKVTEKGKDVELRCDPISGHTALYWYRQSLGQGLEFLIYFQGNSAPDKSGLPSDRFSAERTGGSVSTLTIQRTQQEDSAVYLCGAGSSGNTIYFGEGSWLTVV.

The V gene is TRBV6-4, the J gene TRBJ1-5; D is perhaps TRBD1 (5 bases). The CDR3 is made up of 16 amino acids. CDR1 is MRHNA, CDR2 SNTAGT, per germline. The V gene lost 6 bases and the J gene lost 0 bases, with 15 bases spanning the gap. CDR3 loop: CASSRREGYSNQPQHF. DNA for the CDR3: TGTGCCAGCAGCCGAAGGGAGGGGTATAGCAATCAGCCCCAGCATTTT.

This clone was seen only a few times. This rearrangement joins TRBV7-2 to TRBJ1-6; D ambiguous. CDR1 is SGHTA and CDR2 is FQGNSA in the germline V gene. CDR3 length: 13 amino acids. V lost 1 base, J lost 10 bases, and 8 bases lay in between. The CDR3 DNA reads TGTGCCAGCAGCTTAGAACAGTTCTCACCCCTCCACTTT. Translation: CASSLEQFSPLHF.

This CDR3 is CAISAEAVSTKQYF. CDR3 in DNA: TGTGCCATCAGTGCGGAGGCAGTAAGTACGAAGCAGTACTTC. This rearrangement joins TRBV10-3 to TRBJ2-7, with D possibly matching TRBD2 (5 bases). Trimming cost V 4 bases and J 8 bases, with 18 bases left between them. The CDR3 contains 14 residues. Looked up from germline, CDR1 is ENHRY and CDR2 is SYGVKD.

V gene TRBV28 combines with J gene TRBJ1-2, with a tentative D call TRBD1 (6 bases). Trimming left V 5 bases short and J 1 base short, with 17 bases between. Per germline, CDR1 MDHEN and CDR2 SYDVKM. This CDR3 is built from 16 residues. CDR3 in amino acids: CASSPGGTPVNYGYTF. As DNA, the CDR3 is TGTGCCAGCAGTCCCGGGGGGACACCAGTTAACTATGGCTACACCTTC.

This chain links TRBV4-3 with TRBJ2-4, with no clear D. The CDR3 totals 15 residues. The germline V and J ends were trimmed by 0 bases and 8 bases, with 14 bases remaining between them. Germline assignment: CDR1 LGHNA and CDR2 YSLEER. CDR3 sequence: CASSQDPSAVDIQYF. CDR3 DNA: TGCGCCAGCAGCCAAGATCCCAGTGCGGTGGACATTCAGTACTTC.

This clone was recorded once. The chain links TRBV6-5 to TRBJ1-3; D unresolved. The CDR3 spans 14 residues. Trimming removed 5 bases from V and 4 bases from J, with 12 bases in between. CDR1 is MNHEY, CDR2 SVGAGI, per germline. This CDR3 reads CASSPHGAGNTIYF. The CDR3 nucleotides read TGTGCCAGCAGTCCCCACGGAGCCGGAAACACCATATATTTT.

This chain connects TRBV6-5 to TRBJ1-1; TRBD1 is a possible D gene (6 bases). Germline CDR1 MNHEY, CDR2 SVGAGI. V was clipped by 6 bases and J by 5 bases, with 13 bases between them. This CDR3 is 13 amino acids long. The CDR3 spells CASSGGGLTEAFF. The DNA of the CDR3 is TGTGCCAGCAGCGGCGGGGGGCTTACTGAAGCTTTCTTT.

Here the CDR3 reads CASRPTGILGNTIYF. CDR3 bases: TGTGCCAGCAGGCCAACAGGGATCCTCGGAAACACCATATATTTT. This chain uses TRBV6-6 with TRBJ1-3, with D perhaps matching TRBD1 (6 bases). Looked up from germline, CDR1 is MNHNY and CDR2 is SVGAGI (reference sequence). CDR3 length equals 15 residues. The V gene lost 6 bases and the J gene lost 4 bases, with 16 bases spanning the gap.

J is TRBJ2-1 and V is TRBV6-5, with 7 positions matching TRBD1. From germline, CDR1 is MNHEY and CDR2 SVGAGI. The CDR3 spans 14 residues. V dropped 2 bases and J dropped 9; count of bases not matched to a gene: 7. The CDR3 protein is CASSYRQGRGEQFF. Here the CDR3 DNA reads TGTGCCAGCAGTTACCGACAGGGAAGGGGTGAGCAGTTCTTC.

On this clone itself: The junction differs from germline at one of its ends, possibly a read error. Other DNA sequences in this specimen translate into the identical CDR3. The V call is TRBV28, the J call TRBJ2-3; 10 nucleotides agree with TRBD1. This CDR3 has 15 residues. Germline CDR1 is MDHEN and CDR2 is SYDVKM. Written as DNA, the CDR3 is TGTGCCAGTGGGACAGGGGTTTGGAGCACGGATACGCAGTATTTT. Residues: CASGTGVWSTDTQYF.

CDR3 loop: CASHGASGGNTGELFF. CDR3 DNA: TGCGCCAGCCACGGAGCGAGCGGGGGGAACACCGGGGAGCTGTTTTTT. V usage is TRBV5-1 and J usage is TRBJ2-2, with 8 bases lining up with TRBD2. Germline CDR1 reads SGHRS; CDR2 reads YFSETQ. The V gene end was trimmed by 7 bases and the J gene end by 1 base; junction bases not matched to a gene: 9. The CDR3 totals 16 residues.

The gene calls are TRBV4-1 and TRBJ2-5, with D hard to call. V dropped 1 base and J dropped 5 bases, with 11 bases sitting between them. Per the germline V gene, CDR1 is MGHRA and CDR2 is YSYEKL. The CDR3 is 14 residues long. CDR3 protein: CASSQVNSWETQYF. The CDR3 coding sequence is TGCGCCAGCAGCCAAGTTAACAGTTGGGAGACCCAGTACTTC.

This chain links TRBV5-6 with TRBJ1-1; D may be TRBD1 (6 bases). Germline V gene data show CDR1 as SGHDT and CDR2 as YYEEEE. V was clipped by 2 bases and J by 3 bases, with 11 bases between them. CDR3 length equals 14 residues. The CDR3 DNA reads as TGTGCCAGCAGCTTACGCAGGGGTTACACTGAAGCTTTCTTT. This gives the protein CASSLRRGYTEAFF.

The rearrangement joins TRBV5-1 to TRBJ1-3, with 8 bases matching TRBD1. Germline CDR1 reads SGHRS; CDR2 reads YFSETQ. V was pared by 6 bases and J by 2 bases, with 7 bases of the junction left unmatched. This CDR3 comprises 15 residues. The CDR3 protein is CASTTTGEAGNTIYF. CDR3 nucleotides: TGCGCCAGCACGACGACAGGGGAAGCTGGAAACACCATATATTTT.

V is TRBV13 and J is TRBJ2-3; a possible D gene is TRBD2 (5 bases). The CDR3 is 17 amino acids. The germline CDR1 and CDR2 sequences are PRHDT and FYEKMQ (reference sequence). With 1 base removed from V and 3 bases from J, the gap between germline ends came to 17 bases. The CDR3 loop reads CASSLVRGLGSTDTQYF. The CDR3 DNA follows: TGTGCCAGCAGCTTAGTCAGAGGGCTGGGGAGTACAGATACGCAGTATTTT.

Only one count was recorded for this clone. The chain recombines TRBV5-1 with TRBJ1-3; 8 nucleotides agree with TRBD1. J was trimmed by 4 bases and V by 5 bases; bases with no gene match: 11. The CDR3 contains 16 residues. Germline CDR1 and CDR2: SGHRS and YFSETQ. CDR3 sequence (DNA): TGCGCCAGCAGACTAGCGACAGGGGAATCCGGAAACACCATATATTTT. The encoded protein is CASRLATGESGNTIYF.

The chain employs TRBV28 and TRBJ2-7, with 9 bases fitting TRBD2. CDR1 and CDR2 from the germline V gene are MDHEN and SYDVKM. The junction had 14 bases not matched to a gene; V was cut back by 6 bases and J by 2 bases. The CDR3 runs 17 residues. CDR3 coding DNA: TGTGCCAGCAGCTCAGGACTAGCGCTCCCCTACCCCTACGAGCAGTACTTC. This sequence encodes CASSSGLALPYPYEQYF.

The rearrangement uses TRBV6-5 and TRBJ1-1, with 8 bases aligning to TRBD1. The germline gives CDR1 MNHEY, CDR2 SVGAGI. With V trimmed by 0 bases and J by 3 bases, 3 bases remained unmatched. The CDR3 has 15 amino acids. The CDR3 here is CASSYSPTGDTEAFF. CDR3 bases: TGTGCCAGCAGTTACTCACCGACAGGGGACACTGAAGCTTTCTTT.

The chain carries TRBV6-5 and TRBJ1-3; D uncertain. Trimming pared 10 bases from V and 0 bases from J, leaving 7 bases between. The CDR3 contains 12 residues. Germline V gene data show CDR1 as MNHEY and CDR2 as SVGAGI. CDR3 amino acids: CATFSSGNTIYF. DNA for the CDR3: TGTGCCACGTTTAGCTCTGGAAACACCATATATTTT.

The rearrangement uses TRBV29-1 and TRBJ1-2, with a tentative D call TRBD1 (5 bases). CDR1 is SQVTM, CDR2 ANQGSEA, per germline. The CDR3 spans 14 residues. The V end was cut by 4 bases, the J end by 3 bases, with 15 bases between. The CDR3 loop is CSVGLGGMDYGYTF. CDR3 nucleotide sequence: TGCAGCGTTGGGCTGGGGGGAATGGACTATGGCTACACCTTC.

The chain joins TRBV29-1 to TRBJ2-1; D perhaps matches TRBD2 (5 bases). The germline gives CDR1 SQVTM, CDR2 ANQGSEA. The CDR3 spans 12 residues. V was trimmed by 6 bases and J by 6 bases, leaving 12 bases between them. The DNA of the CDR3 is TGCAGCGTCCGAGGGAGCGCCAATGAGCAGTTCTTC. Translated: CSVRGSANEQFF.

The gene calls are TRBV19 and TRBJ2-5, with a weak D call TRBD2 (5 bases). Germline V lookup: CDR1 LNHDA, CDR2 SQIVND (reference sequence). The CDR3 extends over 13 amino acids. V dropped 5 bases and J dropped 2 bases, with 9 bases sitting between them. CDR3 amino acids: CASSGGRQETQYF. CDR3 nucleotides: TGTGCCAGTAGTGGCGGGCGTCAAGAGACCCAGTACTTC.

V gene TRBV5-6 combines with J gene TRBJ2-5, with D possibly matching TRBD2 (6 bases). Germline CDR1 reads SGHDT; CDR2 reads YYEEEE. The CDR3 is 13 residues long. The V gene lost 2 bases and the J gene lost 5 bases, with 10 bases spanning the gap. The CDR3 nucleotides are TGTGCCAGCAGCTTCGGGACTGGGGAGACCCAGTACTTC. Its translation: CASSFGTGETQYF.

The gene calls are TRBV5-1 and TRBJ2-2, with 12 bases fitting TRBD1. Losses at the gene ends were 4 bases for V and 7 bases for J; bases not matched to a gene: 11. This CDR3 region has 17 residues. CDR1 is SGHRS, CDR2 YFSETQ, per germline. Here the CDR3 reads CASSTGTGGGPGGELFF. For the CDR3, the DNA is TGCGCCAGCAGCACCGGGACAGGGGGCGGACCAGGCGGGGAGCTGTTTTTT. Together with reference TRBV5-1 and TRBJ2-2, the CDR3 gives the full variable domain: KAGVTQTPRYLIKTRGQQVTLSCSPISGHRSVSWYQQTPGQGLQFLFEYFSETQRNKGNFPGRFSGRQFSNSRSEMNVSTLELGDSALYLCASSTGTGGGPGGELFFGEGSRLTVL.

Note on this clone: One junction end does not reproduce the germline sequence, and a read error may be involved. This chain uses TRBV7-9 with TRBJ1-2; D not resolved. From germline, CDR1 is SEHNR and CDR2 FQNEAQ (reference sequence). The CDR3 loop spans 16 amino acids. Here the CDR3 DNA reads TGTTCCAGCAGCCCCAATCGCCAGGTTTCTAACTATGGCTACACCTTC. As protein: CSSSPNRQVSNYGYTF.

The genes are TRBV5-1 and TRBJ2-1; TRBD1 matches at 7 bases. This CDR3 comprises 17 residues. J gave up 3 bases and V 2 bases, and 11 bases lay outside the gene matches. Germline V gives CDR1 SGHRS, CDR2 YFSETQ. For the CDR3, the DNA is TGCGCCAGCAGCTTACTGATTGGCCGGGACAGCTACAATGAGCAGTTCTTC. It translates to CASSLLIGRDSYNEQFF.